This TCR beta chain is from a study of blood T cell repertoires in COVID-19. The wider study: PBMCs, B-cell-depleted T cells, or T cells were the source of the cDNA or gDNA that made up the material.

This table comes from immunoSEQ multiplex PCR, and its TCRdb copy is limited to in-frame clones, with some not included. The sample includes about 160,000 clones, 85% to 95% seen only once; the top ten take roughly 2%. Trimming shortened V by 6 bases and J by 4 bases, and 12 bases separated the two germline ends. Per germline, CDR1 LGHDT and CDR2 YNNKEL (reference sequence). The CDR3 has 13 amino acids. This sequence originates from a woman in her fifties or sixties with COVID-19, enrolled during active disease. The specimen sequenced was peripheral blood. The chain employs TRBV3-1 (or the pseudogene TRBV3-2) and TRBJ2-5; D not certain. The CDR3 spells CASRRSTRETQYF. DNA for the CDR3: TGTGCCAGCAGGCGGTCAACACGAGAGACCCAGTACTTC.